The 6 T cell receptor beta chains listed next were all sequenced from one sample in a study of T-cell reconstitution after alpha-beta-depleted transplantation in children. A library of TCRbeta sequences, prepared with unique molecular identifiers, was generated. TCRdb recomputed calls from the PCR reads with MiXCR, one row per CDR3 protein. Among about 610,000 distinct CDR3 sequences, roughly a tenth were seen once, and the ten largest hold roughly 4%. Sequences were derived from PBMCs from the stem cell graft donor, sampled from the stem cell graft. These TCRs come from a human donor who donated a stem cell graft to a child with acute myeloid leukemia.

This sequence joins TRBV6-5 and TRBJ2-7, with a possible D match to TRBD1 (5 bases). Trimming left V 0 bases short and J 1 base short, with 16 bases between. In germline, CDR1 is MNHEY, CDR2 SVGAGI. The CDR3 length is 17 residues. CDR3 in amino acids: CASSYSGQGGISYEQYF. The CDR3 DNA sequence: TGTGCCAGCAGTTACTCGGGGCAGGGCGGAATTTCCTACGAGCAGTACTTC.

The chain combines TRBV3-1 with TRBJ2-2; no clear D gene. The CDR3 length is 12 residues. From germline, CDR1 is LGHDT and CDR2 YNNKEL (reference sequence). The V and J ends lost 6 bases and 7 bases respectively, with 9 bases between them. CDR3 nucleotides: TGTGCCAGCAGTCAATTCCTCGGGGAGCTGTTTTTT. Translated: CASSQFLGELFF.

This clonotype has just a few counts. V and J are TRBV29-1 and TRBJ2-3; TRBD1 agrees at 12 bases. This CDR3 region has 17 residues. Germline CDR1 is SQVTM and CDR2 is ANQGSEA. V lost 6 bases, J lost 1 base, and 11 bases stayed unmatched. CDR3 region: CSVPGQGALVGTDTQYF. Written as DNA, the CDR3 is TGCAGCGTCCCGGGACAGGGGGCCCTGGTGGGCACAGATACGCAGTATTTT.

The chain has TRBV5-1 and TRBJ1-5; a weak D match, TRBD1 (5 bases). Germline loops: CDR1 SGHRS, CDR2 YFSETQ. The V gene lost 0 bases and the J gene lost 3 bases, with 10 bases spanning the gap. CDR3 length: 15 residues. The CDR3 reads CASSLGDGNNQPQHF. In DNA, the CDR3 is TGCGCCAGCAGCTTGGGGGACGGAAACAATCAGCCCCAGCATTTT. The variable domain in full, completed from reference TRBV5-1 and TRBJ1-5, reads KAGVTQTPRYLIKTRGQQVTLSCSPISGHRSVSWYQQTPGQGLQFLFEYFSETQRNKGNFPGRFSGRQFSNSRSEMNVSTLELGDSALYLCASSLGDGNNQPQHFGDGTRLSIL.

In this sample, this clonotype turned up many times. Because the CDR3 is missing its conserved closing phenylalanine or tryptophan, this is likely a read error. No DNA is shown, since the ends of the CDR3 on it are uncertain; the CDR3 is the one TCRdb lists. CDR3 loop: CASSPRPPRI. This chain uses TRBV7-9 with TRBJ2-1; the D segment call TRBD1 is taken from the table without a DNA check. The CDR3 spans 10 residues, counting both ends. Germline values: CDR1 SEHNR, CDR2 FQNEAQ (reference sequence).

This clonotype appeared many times. This chain joins TRBV5-1 and TRBJ2-7; 8 bases match TRBD2. Germline CDR1 SGHRS, CDR2 YFSETQ. The V gene end was trimmed by 1 base and the J gene end by 6 bases; junction bases not matched to a gene: 3. The CDR3 length is 13 residues. The CDR3 is CASSLSGGREQYF. CDR3 DNA sequence: TGCGCCAGCAGCTTGTCGGGGGGGCGCGAGCAGTACTTC.